This is a list of T cell receptor beta chains from one sample in a study of cytomegalovirus exposure and HLA in healthy donors. The repertoire was sequenced with immunoSEQ multiplex PCR; TCRdb's copy has only in-frame clones and lacks some. The sample lists some 190,000 clones, roughly 85% occurring once. The material sequenced was PBMCs. The receptors shown here come from a boy aged 2 to 9 in good health and CMV-seronegative. The CDR3 runs from the conserved cysteine through the conserved F or W.

j_call v_call cdr3_aa
TRBJ2-2 TRBV27 CASSLGGRAGELFF
TRBJ2-7 TRBV5-1 CASSEDATYEQYF
TRBJ2-7 TRBV28 CASTPPGGAYEQYF
TRBJ1-2 TRBV29-1 CSADTQGINYGYTF
TRBJ2-7 TRBV28 CASSTPTGLNHEQYF
TRBJ2-5 TRBV6-5 CASSEPDSQETQYF
TRBJ1-2 TRBV6-1 CASIDRAEANYGYTF
TRBJ2-1 TRBV5-6 CASSLGTSGSDEQFF
TRBJ2-5 TRBV5-4 CASSAKGAGETQYF
TRBJ1-1 TRBV2 CASSPDRDTEAFF
TRBJ1-6 TRBV19 CASSSGTGGNSPLHF
TRBJ2-3 TRBV28 CASSLTGGTDTQYF
TRBJ1-1 TRBV28 CASSLGGTGGTEAFF
TRBJ1-3 TRBV5-5 CASSPTGTGNTIYF
TRBJ2-3 TRBV5-1 CASSGTGGLAGVTDTQYF
TRBJ2-2 TRBV7-3 CASRLTGASTGELFF
TRBJ2-3 TRBV6-1 CASSRTSGGPDTQYF
TRBJ1-5 TRBV28 CASTAITGGYQPQHF